Presented here are 30 T cell receptor beta chains from one specimen sequenced in a study of T-cell memory formation after mild COVID-19. TCRdb recomputed calls from the 5' RACE reads with MiXCR, one row per CDR3 protein. This sample carries approximately 150,000 distinct CDR3 sequences, roughly 6.3% of them seen once, and the ten largest clones take 2% to 2.5%. Sequencing was performed on PBMCs or a T cell subset sorted from them (not recorded which). Receptors were obtained from an adult woman who had mild COVID-19 (a few samples of this study predate the infection). Cell type and time point are not known.

Only a few counts were recorded for this clonotype. The chain employs TRBV6-2 or TRBV6-3 and TRBJ2-7; possible D gene TRBD2, 5 bases. The ends were cut back, 11 bases at V and 0 bases at J, with 14 bases in the middle. The CDR3 loop spans 13 amino acids. Germline V CDR1 and CDR2: MNHEY, SVGEGT. The CDR3 DNA reads TGTGCCGCCCAGCGGTCCTACTCCTACGAGCAGTACTTC. Amino acid sequence: CAAQRSYSYEQYF.

The V gene is TRBV29-1, the J gene TRBJ1-1; perhaps TRBD1 as D (5 bases). CDR1 and CDR2 (germline): SQVTM, ANQGSEA. V was shortened by 5 bases and J by 1 base, with 11 bases between the two germline ends. The CDR3 spans 13 residues. The CDR3 DNA reads TGCAGCGTTCCTCAAAGGGGGAACACTGAAGCTTTCTTT. Protein sequence: CSVPQRGNTEAFF.

The rearrangement joins TRBV3-1 to TRBJ2-7; TRBD2 might be the D (5 bases). Per the germline V gene, CDR1 is LGHDT and CDR2 is YNNKEL (reference sequence). The CDR3 spans 15 residues. V shed 3 bases and J shed 0 bases, with 12 bases lying between them. This CDR3 reads CASSHPAGSSYEQYF. The CDR3 bases are TGTGCCAGCAGCCATCCCGCGGGCTCCTCCTACGAGCAGTACTTC.

This chain joins TRBV20-1 and TRBJ2-7; 7 positions match TRBD1. V dropped 0 bases and J dropped 6; count of bases not matched to a gene: 11. Germline V CDR1 and CDR2: DFQATT, SNEGSKA (reference sequence). This CDR3 spans 15 amino acids. The CDR3 sequence is CSARDRTGEFREQYF. In nucleotides, the CDR3 is TGCAGTGCTAGAGATAGAACAGGGGAGTTCCGCGAGCAGTACTTC.

This clonotype occurred many times. This chain links TRBV29-1 with TRBJ2-1; D could derive from TRBD1 or TRBD2 (5 bases each). Trimming removed 6 bases from V and 3 bases from J, with 18 bases in between. The germline V gene has CDR1 SQVTM and CDR2 ANQGSEA. This CDR3 is 15 amino acids long. The CDR3 here is CSVEEQVRYYNEQFF. The CDR3 bases are TGCAGCGTGGAGGAACAGGTACGATACTACAATGAGCAGTTCTTC.

The V gene is TRBV5-6, the J gene TRBJ1-2; tentative D call: TRBD1 (5 bases). Per germline, CDR1 SGHDT and CDR2 YYEEEE. The V end lost 4 bases, the J end lost 8 bases, and 12 bases lay between the germline ends. This CDR3 spans 12 amino acids. CDR3 region: CASSRDHLGYTF. CDR3 nucleotide sequence: TGTGCCAGCAGCCGGGACCATTTGGGCTACACCTTC. Drawing the rest from reference TRBV5-6 and TRBJ1-2, the complete variable domain is DAGVTQSPTHLIKTRGQQVTLRCSPKSGHDTVSWYQQALGQGPQFIFQYYEEEERQRGNFPDRFSGHQFPNYSSELNVNALLLGDSALYLCASSRDHLGYTFGSGTRLTVV.

This clonotype was picked up a small number of times. The chain recombines TRBV4-3 with TRBJ2-1, with 7 nucleotides matching TRBD2. This CDR3 is built from 18 residues. V shed 0 bases and J 2 bases; nucleotides not matched to a gene: 10. The germline V gene encodes CDR1 LGHNA and CDR2 YSLEER. The CDR3 here is CASSQDLSGKSPYNEQFF. CDR3 nucleotides: TGCGCCAGCAGCCAAGATTTAAGCGGGAAGTCCCCCTACAATGAGCAGTTCTTC.

This clonotype came up a few times. J is TRBJ1-5 and V is TRBV6-6, with unresolved D. Germline CDR1 MNHNY, CDR2 SVGAGI (reference sequence). Trimming removed 6 bases from V and 2 bases from J, with 11 bases in between. CDR3 size: 14 residues. The CDR3 loop reads CASRAPSGNQPQHF. DNA for the CDR3: TGTGCCAGCAGGGCCCCGAGCGGCAATCAGCCCCAGCATTTT.

The gene calls are TRBV3-1 and TRBJ1-6, with TRBD1 as a possible D gene (5 bases). Trimming stripped 2 bases from V and 13 bases from J, with 15 bases between. Germline V gene sequence: CDR1 LGHDT, CDR2 YNNKEL (reference sequence). The CDR3 length is 14 residues. This CDR3 reads CASSQFGHGDPLHF. CDR3 bases: TGTGCCAGCAGCCAATTCGGACATGGGGATCCCCTCCACTTT.

This clonotype appeared a few times. The chain has TRBV29-1 and TRBJ2-5; D ambiguous. CDR1 is SQVTM and CDR2 is ANQGSEA in the germline V gene. V was trimmed by 4 bases and J by 4 bases, leaving 16 bases between them. The CDR3 consists of 14 residues. The CDR3 spells CSVGAGLRLETQYF. The CDR3 DNA sequence: TGCAGCGTTGGGGCCGGGCTACGGCTAGAGACCCAGTACTTC.

This clonotype was picked up many times. The chain carries TRBV7-7 and TRBJ2-1; maybe TRBD2 (5 bases). Germline CDR1 reads SSHAT; CDR2 reads FNYEAQ (reference sequence). Trimming left V 5 bases short and J 7 bases short, with 21 bases between. The CDR3 extends over 16 amino acids. CDR3 bases: TGTGCCAGCAGCCCCCGCCGAGGGCTAAAAGATAATGAGCAGTTCTTC. Translation: CASSPRRGLKDNEQFF.

This clonotype occurred a few times. The chain employs TRBV20-1 and TRBJ2-3, with 12 bases fitting TRBD2. This CDR3 has 14 residues. CDR1 is DFQATT and CDR2 is SNEGSKA in the germline V gene (reference sequence). Unmatched junction bases numbered 5, after V lost 6 bases and J lost 4 bases. The CDR3 region is CSAPSGGGSDTQYF. CDR3 in DNA: TGCAGTGCCCCTAGCGGGGGGGGATCAGATACGCAGTATTTT.

The V gene is TRBV5-1, the J gene TRBJ1-5; no definite D call. The CDR3 contains 12 residues. V was clipped by 0 bases and J by 7 bases, with 5 bases between them. The germline V gene has CDR1 SGHRS and CDR2 YFSETQ. The CDR3 is CASSLAGQPQHF. In DNA form, the CDR3 reads TGCGCCAGCAGCTTGGCCGGACAGCCCCAGCATTTT.

DNA for the CDR3: TGTGCCAGCAGCCCTCTACTGGGTAGCGGGGGAAGGCAAGAGACCCAGTACTTC. It translates to CASSPLLGSGGRQETQYF. The chain uses TRBV14 and TRBJ2-5; 9 bases are shared with TRBD2. Germline V gene lookup returns CDR1 SGHDN and CDR2 FVKESK. Unmatched junction bases numbered 14, after V lost 4 bases and J lost 2 bases. The CDR3 has 18 residues.

There are a few counts of this clonotype. The CDR3 DNA follows: TGTGCCAGCAGCAGGGACAGGGATTCACCCCTCCACTTT. It is translated as CASSRDRDSPLHF. V gene TRBV12-3 or TRBV12-4 combines with J gene TRBJ1-6, with 9 bases matching TRBD1. V shed 6 bases and J 8 bases; nucleotides not matched to a gene: 2. CDR3 length equals 13 residues.

The CDR3 DNA sequence: TGTGCCTGGAGTGTACTTGGGGCTCAGCCCCAGCATTTT. Translating gives CAWSVLGAQPQHF. The chain uses TRBV30 and TRBJ1-5; TRBD1 might be the D (5 bases). The germline V gene has CDR1 GTSNPN and CDR2 SVGIG (reference sequence). Trimming took 0 bases from V and 6 from J, leaving 9 bases between them. The CDR3 is 13 amino acids. Supplemented by reference TRBV30 and TRBJ1-5, the full variable domain reads SQTIHQWPATLVQPVGSPLSLECTVEGTSNPNLYWYRQAAGRGLQLLFYSVGIGQISSEVPQNLSASRPQDRQFILSSKKLLLSDSGFYLCAWSVLGAQPQHFGDGTRLSIL.

This clonotype came up a few times. This chain uses TRBV27 with TRBJ1-1; D is possibly TRBD1 (6 bases). The V and J ends lost 3 bases and 1 base respectively, with 15 bases between them. This CDR3 region has 16 residues. The germline CDR1 and CDR2 sequences are MNHEY and SMNVEV (reference sequence). CDR3 sequence: CASSLTYGTSNTEAFF. For the CDR3, the DNA is TGTGCCAGCAGTTTGACGTACGGGACATCGAACACTGAAGCTTTCTTT.

This clonotype was recorded many times. The chain is built from TRBV18 and TRBJ2-7, with D perhaps TRBD1 or TRBD2 (5 bases each). Germline V CDR1 and CDR2: KGHSH, LQKENI. V was trimmed by 3 bases and J by 0 bases, leaving 9 bases between them. The CDR3 loop spans 14 amino acids. CDR3: CASSPPGTSYEQYF. CDR3 bases: TGTGCCAGCTCACCTCCCGGGACCTCCTACGAGCAGTACTTC.

The rearrangement links TRBV12-3 or TRBV12-4 to TRBJ2-7; 7 bases are a match to TRBD1. V lost 5 bases, J lost 6 bases, and 10 bases stayed unmatched. The CDR3 spans 14 residues. The CDR3 region has the DNA TGTGCCAGCAGTCTGACAGGGATTCGAGCCGAGCAGTACTTC. As protein: CASSLTGIRAEQYF.

In its sample, this clonotype was seen many times. This chain connects TRBV7-9 to TRBJ2-3, with 9 bases fitting TRBD2. The CDR3 spans 16 residues. Unmatched junction bases numbered 6, after V lost 2 bases and J lost 3 bases. Germline CDR1 SEHNR, CDR2 FQNEAQ (reference sequence). The CDR3 region has the DNA TGTGCCAGCAGCTTATGGGCGGGAGGGGAGACAGATACGCAGTATTTT. Protein product: CASSLWAGGETDTQYF.

The rearrangement links TRBV4-2 to TRBJ1-1; 9 bases align to TRBD1. The germline V gene encodes CDR1 LGHNA and CDR2 YNFKEQ. This CDR3 has 21 residues. The V segment lost 0 bases and the J segment 3 bases; nucleotides outside the gene matches: 20. The CDR3 sequence: CASSQDSTTGQGIGGDTEAFF. In DNA form, the CDR3 reads TGTGCCAGCAGCCAAGATTCAACGACCGGACAGGGGATAGGGGGGGACACTGAAGCTTTCTTT.

This clonotype was recorded at least ten times. The CDR3 reads CASSPGQAQETQYF. CDR3 sequence (DNA): TGCGCCAGCAGCCCAGGACAAGCTCAAGAGACCCAGTACTTC. The chain uses TRBV5-1 and TRBJ2-5; TRBD1 might be the D (5 bases). CDR3 length: 14 amino acids. V was cut by 4 bases and J by 2 bases, with 12 bases left in between. Germline CDR1 is SGHRS and CDR2 is YFSETQ.

This clonotype was observed at least ten times. The V and J genes are TRBV7-8 and TRBJ1-6; D possibly corresponds to TRBD1 (6 bases). The CDR3 runs 13 residues. V lost 5 bases to trimming and J lost 7 bases, with 9 bases between them. Germline CDR1 SGHVS, CDR2 FQNEAQ. The CDR3 coding sequence is TGTGCCAGCAGCCTCGGACAGAATTCACCCCTCCACTTT. As protein: CASSLGQNSPLHF.

The genes are TRBV7-2 and TRBJ2-4; 15 bases are shared with TRBD2. Germline loops: CDR1 SGHTA, CDR2 FQGNSA. Trimming took 3 bases from V and 6 from J; bases not matched to a gene: 6. This CDR3 has 17 residues. For the CDR3, the DNA is TGTGCCAGCAGCTTGGGGCGGACTAGCGGGAGGGGAAACATTCAGTACTTC. Translation gives CASSLGRTSGRGNIQYF. Based on the CDR3 plus reference TRBV7-2 and TRBJ2-4, the full variable domain is GAGVSQSPSNKVTEKGKDVELRCDPISGHTALYWYRQSLGQGLEFLIYFQGNSAPDKSGLPSDRFSAERTGGSVSTLTIQRTQQEDSAVYLCASSLGRTSGRGNIQYFGAGTRLSVL.

The chain links TRBV25-1 to TRBJ1-1; no clear D. The V end was cut by 6 bases, the J end by 3 bases, with 17 bases between. This CDR3 region has 15 residues. Germline-derived CDR1 and CDR2 are MGHDK and SYGVNS. CDR3 sequence: CASRSAARDHTEAFF. The CDR3, as DNA: TGTGCCAGCAGATCGGCCGCGCGGGATCACACTGAAGCTTTCTTT. The variable domain in full, completed from reference TRBV25-1 and TRBJ1-1, reads EADIYQTPRYLVIGTGKKITLECSQTMGHDKMYWYQQDPGMELHLIHYSYGVNSTEKGDLSSESTVSRIRTEHFPLTLESARPSHTSQYLCASRSAARDHTEAFFGQGTRLTVV.

J is TRBJ1-2 and V is TRBV6-6, with 8 bases that match TRBD1. CDR1 is MNHNY, CDR2 SVGAGI, per germline (reference sequence). V was clipped by 0 bases and J by 5 bases; unmatched bases: 8. The CDR3 extends over 16 amino acids. The DNA of the CDR3 is TGTGCCAGCAGTTACTCAGGACAGGGTGATGGGTATGGCTACACCTTC. Amino acid sequence: CASSYSGQGDGYGYTF.

Ten or more counts support this clonotype. The CDR3 DNA reads as TGTGCCAGCAGTCGCCAGGGGGCGTCCACTGAAGCTTTCTTT. Amino acid sequence: CASSRQGASTEAFF. The chain links TRBV12-3 or TRBV12-4 to TRBJ1-1; 8 nucleotides align to TRBD1. J lost 4 bases, V lost 5 bases, and 6 bases had no gene match. This CDR3 is built from 14 residues.

This chain connects TRBV7-8 to TRBJ2-1; 12 bases fit TRBD2. Germline CDR1 reads SGHVS; CDR2 reads FQNEAQ. CDR3 length equals 17 residues. After removal of 5 bases from V and 5 bases from J, the junction contained 10 bases not matched to a gene. The CDR3 is CASSVTVGLAGDNEQFF. The CDR3 nucleotides read TGTGCCAGCAGCGTGACAGTGGGACTAGCGGGCGACAATGAGCAGTTCTTC.

The table lists this clonotype with many counts. The rearrangement uses TRBV7-9 and TRBJ2-1, with 8 nucleotides matching TRBD1. This CDR3 is 16 amino acids long. The germline gives CDR1 SEHNR, CDR2 FQNEAQ (reference sequence). V dropped 5 bases and J dropped 0; count of bases not matched to a gene: 6. CDR3 sequence: CASSVTGESSYNEQFF. CDR3 coding DNA: TGTGCCAGCAGCGTGACAGGGGAGAGCTCCTACAATGAGCAGTTCTTC.

This clonotype was recorded at least ten times. This chain connects TRBV7-3 to TRBJ2-5, with 8 bases aligning to TRBD2. The CDR3 loop spans 15 amino acids. The junction had 2 bases not matched to a gene; V was cut back by 2 bases and J by 0 bases. Germline assignment: CDR1 SGHTA and CDR2 FQGTGA. The CDR3 nucleotides read TGTGCCAGCAGCTTATTGGGACTAGACCAAGAGACCCAGTACTTC. This codes for CASSLLGLDQETQYF.